These 16 T cell receptor beta chains originate from one sample sequenced in a study of CD8 T cells in Susac syndrome. The RNA, about 0.45 to 1 ug, was put through reverse transcription using random hexamers. TCRdb reprocessed the immunoSEQ multiplex PCR reads with MiXCR, giving one entry per CDR3 protein. This sample has 150,000 or so distinct CDR3 sequences, with 92% found just once. Input material: CD4+ T cells from PBMCs. The receptors originated from a human donor in good health.

The chain carries TRBV28 and TRBJ1-4; D is ambiguous. V was pared by 1 base and J by 8 bases, with 14 bases between. CDR1 and CDR2 from the germline V gene are MDHEN and SYDVKM. The CDR3 has 15 residues. The DNA for the CDR3 is TGTGCCAGCAGTTTATCGTGGCAATCGGGAGAAAAACTGTTTTTT. The encoded protein is CASSLSWQSGEKLFF.

This chain connects TRBV2 to TRBJ1-3; D call uncertain. Trimming pared 7 bases from V and 0 bases from J, leaving 13 bases between. This CDR3 spans 15 amino acids. Germline V gene data show CDR1 as SNHLY and CDR2 as FYNNEI. As DNA, the CDR3 is TGTGCCAGCAAGGTAGAGTCTAACTCTGGAAACACCATATATTTT. It translates to CASKVESNSGNTIYF.

This rearrangement joins TRBV5-8 to TRBJ2-2; maybe TRBD1 (6 bases). The CDR3 runs to 15 residues. V was trimmed by 2 bases and J by 3 bases, leaving 11 bases between them. Germline CDR1 is SGHTS and CDR2 is YDEGEE. The CDR3 loop is CASSFDRPDTGELFF. CDR3 coding DNA: TGTGCCAGCAGCTTCGACAGGCCGGACACCGGGGAGCTGTTTTTT.

The chain is built from TRBV20-1 and TRBJ2-3, with TRBD2 identical over 12 bases. This CDR3 comprises 16 residues. V dropped 4 bases and J dropped 2; count of bases not matched to a gene: 7. Germline V gene sequence: CDR1 DFQATT, CDR2 SNEGSKA (reference sequence). The CDR3 loop is CSAKPGLAGNTDTQYF. In nucleotides, the CDR3 is TGCAGTGCTAAACCCGGACTAGCGGGGAACACAGATACGCAGTATTTT.

The chain couples TRBV28 to TRBJ2-7; 8 positions agree with TRBD2. The CDR3 sequence is 13 residues long. J gave up 9 bases and V 2 bases, and 6 bases lay outside the gene matches. The V gene's germline CDR1 is MDHEN and CDR2 SYDVKM. CDR3 coding DNA: TGTGCCAGCAGTTTACCTGCGGGGGGTGGGCAGTACTTC. It is translated as CASSLPAGGGQYF.

The rearrangement uses TRBV6-2 or TRBV6-3 and TRBJ2-7; 7 bases map to TRBD1. This CDR3 contains 16 residues. The germline CDR1 and CDR2 sequences are MNHEY and SVGEGT. Trimming took 4 bases from V and 3 from J; bases not matched to a gene: 12. CDR3 DNA sequence: TGTGCCAGCAGTTGGATGGGACAGATTAGGGTCTACGAGCAGTACTTC. Residues: CASSWMGQIRVYEQYF.

The chain has TRBV5-1 and TRBJ2-3; 8 bases agree with TRBD2. The length of the CDR3 is 15 residues. From germline, CDR1 is SGHRS and CDR2 YFSETQ. V lost 6 bases and J lost 7; bases outside the gene matches: 13. CDR3 amino acids: CASIKTPGRGNTQYF. Here the CDR3 DNA reads TGCGCCAGCATCAAAACCCCCGGGAGGGGAAATACGCAGTATTTT.

The genes are TRBV5-1 and TRBJ2-7, with D possibly being TRBD2 (7 bases). The CDR3 consists of 14 residues. Germline CDR1 and CDR2: SGHRS and YFSETQ. Trimming cost V 0 bases and J 7 bases, with 14 bases left between them. The DNA for the CDR3 is TGCGCCAGCAGCTTGGGGGGGGGCTGGTGGGAGCAGTACTTC. Residues: CASSLGGGWWEQYF.

This sequence joins TRBV28 and TRBJ2-5, with TRBD1 identical over 8 bases. After removal of 6 bases from V and 4 bases from J, the junction contained 7 bases not matched to a gene. This CDR3 is built from 14 residues. Looked up from germline, CDR1 is MDHEN and CDR2 is SYDVKM. CDR3 sequence reads: CASSRDRGRETQYF. The DNA for the CDR3 is TGTGCCAGCAGCCGTGACAGGGGTAGAGAGACCCAGTACTTC.

The chain joins TRBV28 to TRBJ1-1, with D possibly being TRBD1 (6 bases). The CDR3 is 15 residues long. The germline V gene encodes CDR1 MDHEN and CDR2 SYDVKM. V was shortened by 7 bases and J by 6 bases, with 21 bases between the two germline ends. For the CDR3, the DNA is TGTGCCAGCACCCCTCCCGGGACAAAATATTCTGAAGCTTTCTTT. It yields the protein CASTPPGTKYSEAFF.

The chain joins TRBV29-1 to TRBJ2-3, with D possibly matching TRBD1 (5 bases). Trimming took off 6 bases at V and 7 bases at J, with 11 bases between the two ends. Germline V gene data show CDR1 as SQVTM and CDR2 as ANQGSEA. The CDR3 has 11 amino acids. The CDR3 DNA reads as TGCAGCGTGCTGTCAGGGAATACGCAGTATTTT. This encodes CSVLSGNTQYF.

The V gene is TRBV9, the J gene TRBJ1-1; unclear D gene. The V gene's germline CDR1 is SGDLS and CDR2 YYNGEE. Trimming left V 0 bases short and J 3 bases short, with 9 bases between. The CDR3 is made up of 14 amino acids. CDR3 residues: CASSVAPRDTEAFF. CDR3 nucleotides: TGTGCCAGCAGCGTAGCCCCAAGGGACACTGAAGCTTTCTTT.

This clonotype was seen a single time. The CDR3, as DNA: TGTGCCAGCAGCCTCGAGGAGGAAAACAGGGGGCTCCAAAACATTCAGTACTTC. Translating gives CASSLEEENRGLQNIQYF. The chain couples TRBV5-6 to TRBJ2-4; 9 bases match TRBD1. This CDR3 comprises 18 residues. Germline V gene sequence: CDR1 SGHDT, CDR2 YYEEEE. V shed 4 bases and J 5 bases; nucleotides not matched to a gene: 16.

The chain employs TRBV12-3 or TRBV12-4 and TRBJ2-1; 12 positions match TRBD2. The length of the CDR3 is 16 residues. Unmatched junction bases numbered 8, after V lost 6 bases and J lost 5 bases. The CDR3 DNA sequence: TGTGCCAGCAGCCCTAGCGGGGGGGCCTTTAACAATGAGCAGTTCTTC. Amino acids: CASSPSGGAFNNEQFF.

The J gene is TRBJ2-2, the V gene TRBV20-1, with D possibly being TRBD2 (5 bases). Germline lookup yields CDR1 DFQATT and CDR2 SNEGSKA (reference sequence). This CDR3 spans 11 amino acids. Deletions cut 7 bases from V and 7 bases from J, with 10 bases between. The chain's CDR3 is CSVEEVGELFF. CDR3 nucleotide sequence: TGCAGTGTGGAGGAGGTCGGGGAGCTGTTTTTT.

V is TRBV5-1 and J is TRBJ2-7; 10 nucleotides match TRBD1. The CDR3 has 17 amino acids. Germline V gene sequence: CDR1 SGHRS, CDR2 YFSETQ. V shed 3 bases, J shed 0 bases, and the junction held 9 bases outside the gene matches. CDR3 sequence reads: CASSYRDRGPSSYEQYF. The CDR3 DNA sequence: TGCGCCAGCAGCTACCGGGACAGGGGCCCTAGCTCCTACGAGCAGTACTTC.